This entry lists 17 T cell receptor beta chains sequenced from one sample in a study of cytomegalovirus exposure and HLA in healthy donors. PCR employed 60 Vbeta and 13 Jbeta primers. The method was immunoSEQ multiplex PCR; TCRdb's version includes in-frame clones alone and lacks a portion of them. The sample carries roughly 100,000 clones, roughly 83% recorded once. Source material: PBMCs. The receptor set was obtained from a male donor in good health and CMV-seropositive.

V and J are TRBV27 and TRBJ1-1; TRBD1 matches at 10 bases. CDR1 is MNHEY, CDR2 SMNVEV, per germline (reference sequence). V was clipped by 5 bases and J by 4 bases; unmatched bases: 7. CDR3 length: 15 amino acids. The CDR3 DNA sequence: TGTGCCAGCAGTCCCCGGGACAGGGGAGGCACTGAAGCTTTCTTT. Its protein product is CASSPRDRGGTEAFF.

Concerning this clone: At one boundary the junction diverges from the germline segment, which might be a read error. This CDR3 reads CSSSPGTSGGETQYF. CDR3 nucleotides: TGTTCCAGCAGCCCGGGGACTAGCGGGGGGGAGACCCAGTACTTC. The V gene is TRBV7-3, the J gene TRBJ2-5; TRBD2 aligns across 15 bases. The CDR3 is 15 amino acids. Germline CDR1 SGHTA, CDR2 FQGTGA. Combining the CDR3 with reference TRBV7-3 and TRBJ2-5 gives the whole variable domain GAGVSQTPSNKVTEKGKYVELRCDPISGHTALYWYRQSLGQGPEFLIYFQGTGAADDSGLPNDRFFAVRPEGSVSTLKIQRTERGDSAVYLCSSSPGTSGGETQYFGPGTRLLVL.

The CDR3 DNA reads TGTGCCAGCAGTTCCGGGACAGGCTCCTACAATGAGCAGTTCTTC. Translating it yields CASSSGTGSYNEQFF. The gene calls are TRBV27 and TRBJ2-1; 8 bases are shared with TRBD1. The CDR3 extends over 15 amino acids. The germline CDR1 and CDR2 sequences are MNHEY and SMNVEV (reference sequence). With V trimmed by 4 bases and J by 0 bases, 2 bases remained unmatched.

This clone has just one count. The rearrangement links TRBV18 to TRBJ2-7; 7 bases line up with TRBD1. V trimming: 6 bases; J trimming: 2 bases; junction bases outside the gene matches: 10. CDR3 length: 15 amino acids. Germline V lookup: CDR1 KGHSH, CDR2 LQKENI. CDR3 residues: CASSLGQAAAYEQYF. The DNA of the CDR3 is TGTGCCAGCTCCCTCGGACAGGCCGCTGCCTACGAGCAGTACTTC.

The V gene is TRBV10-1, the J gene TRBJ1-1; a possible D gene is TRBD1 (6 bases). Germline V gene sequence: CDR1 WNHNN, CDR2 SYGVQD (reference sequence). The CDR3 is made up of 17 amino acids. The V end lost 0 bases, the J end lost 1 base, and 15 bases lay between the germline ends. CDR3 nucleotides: TGCGCCAGCAGTGAGTCCAAAGGGTCAGGGGCGAACACTGAAGCTTTCTTT. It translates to CASSESKGSGANTEAFF.

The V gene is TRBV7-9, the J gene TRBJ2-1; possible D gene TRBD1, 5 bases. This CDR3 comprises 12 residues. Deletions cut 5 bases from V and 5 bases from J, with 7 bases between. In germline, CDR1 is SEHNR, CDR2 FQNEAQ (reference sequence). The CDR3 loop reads CASSRGNNEQFF. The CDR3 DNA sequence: TGTGCCAGCAGCAGGGGAAACAATGAGCAGTTCTTC.

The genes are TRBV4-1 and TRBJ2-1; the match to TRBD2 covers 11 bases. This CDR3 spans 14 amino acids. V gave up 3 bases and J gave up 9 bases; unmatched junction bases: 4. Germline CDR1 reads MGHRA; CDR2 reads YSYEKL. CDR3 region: CASSHPLAGVEQFF. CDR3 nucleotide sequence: TGCGCCAGCAGCCATCCACTAGCGGGGGTTGAGCAGTTCTTC.

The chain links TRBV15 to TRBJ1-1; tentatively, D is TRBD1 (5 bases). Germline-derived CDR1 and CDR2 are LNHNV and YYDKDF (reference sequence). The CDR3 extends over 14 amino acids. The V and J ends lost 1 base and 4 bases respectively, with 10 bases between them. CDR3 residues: CATSRVQGSTEAFF. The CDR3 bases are TGTGCCACCAGCAGAGTCCAGGGTAGCACTGAAGCTTTCTTT.

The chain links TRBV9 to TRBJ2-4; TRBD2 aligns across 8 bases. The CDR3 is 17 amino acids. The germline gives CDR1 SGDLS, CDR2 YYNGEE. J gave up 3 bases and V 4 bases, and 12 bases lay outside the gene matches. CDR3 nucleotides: TGTGCCAGCAGCCCCACATGGACTAGCCCAGGCAAAAACATTCAGTACTTC. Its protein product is CASSPTWTSPGKNIQYF.

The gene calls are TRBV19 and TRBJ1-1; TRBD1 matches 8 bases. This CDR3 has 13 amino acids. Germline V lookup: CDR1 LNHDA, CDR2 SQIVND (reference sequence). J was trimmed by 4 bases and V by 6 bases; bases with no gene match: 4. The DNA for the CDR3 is TGTGCCAGTAGGCAGGGGGCGCGCACTGAAGCTTTCTTT. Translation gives CASRQGARTEAFF.

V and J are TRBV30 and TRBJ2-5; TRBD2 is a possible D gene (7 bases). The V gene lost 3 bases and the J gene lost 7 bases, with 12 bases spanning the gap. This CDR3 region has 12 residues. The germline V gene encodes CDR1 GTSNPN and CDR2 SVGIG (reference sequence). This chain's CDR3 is CAWSGGPSTQYF. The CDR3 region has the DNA TGTGCCTGGAGCGGGGGGCCCTCGACCCAGTACTTC.

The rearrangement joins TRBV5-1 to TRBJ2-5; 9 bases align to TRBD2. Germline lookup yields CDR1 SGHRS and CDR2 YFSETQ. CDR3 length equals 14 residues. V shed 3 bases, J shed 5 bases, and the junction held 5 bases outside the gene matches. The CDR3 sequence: CASSSGLAGETQYF. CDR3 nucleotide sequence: TGCGCCAGCAGCTCGGGACTAGCCGGGGAGACCCAGTACTTC. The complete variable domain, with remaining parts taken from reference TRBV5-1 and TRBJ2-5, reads KAGVTQTPRYLIKTRGQQVTLSCSPISGHRSVSWYQQTPGQGLQFLFEYFSETQRNKGNFPGRFSGRQFSNSRSEMNVSTLELGDSALYLCASSSGLAGETQYFGPGTRLLVL.

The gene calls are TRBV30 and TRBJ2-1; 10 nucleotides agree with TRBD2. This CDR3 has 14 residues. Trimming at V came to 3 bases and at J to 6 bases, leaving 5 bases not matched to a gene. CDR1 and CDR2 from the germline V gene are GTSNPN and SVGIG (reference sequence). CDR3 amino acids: CAWRLAGRSNEQFF. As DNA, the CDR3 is TGTGCCTGGAGACTAGCGGGGAGGAGCAATGAGCAGTTCTTC.

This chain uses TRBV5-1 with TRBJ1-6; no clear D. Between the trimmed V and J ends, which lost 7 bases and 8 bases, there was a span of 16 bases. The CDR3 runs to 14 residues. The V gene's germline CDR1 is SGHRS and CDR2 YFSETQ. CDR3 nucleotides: TGCGCCAGCTCCTTCACACCTGCCTATTCACCCCTCCACTTT. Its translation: CASSFTPAYSPLHF.

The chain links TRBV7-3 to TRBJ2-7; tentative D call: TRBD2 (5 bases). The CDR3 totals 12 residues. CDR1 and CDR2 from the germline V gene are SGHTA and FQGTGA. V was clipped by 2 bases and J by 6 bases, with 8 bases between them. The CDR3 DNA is TGTGCCAGCAGCTTAGAGGGTCGCGAGCAGTACTTC. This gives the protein CASSLEGREQYF.

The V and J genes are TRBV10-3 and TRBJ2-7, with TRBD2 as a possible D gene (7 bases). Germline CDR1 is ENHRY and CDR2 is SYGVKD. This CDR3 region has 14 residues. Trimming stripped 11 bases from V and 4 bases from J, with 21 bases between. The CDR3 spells CAPKGRGSSYEQYF. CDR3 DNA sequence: TGTGCCCCTAAAGGGAGGGGGAGCTCGTACGAGCAGTACTTC.

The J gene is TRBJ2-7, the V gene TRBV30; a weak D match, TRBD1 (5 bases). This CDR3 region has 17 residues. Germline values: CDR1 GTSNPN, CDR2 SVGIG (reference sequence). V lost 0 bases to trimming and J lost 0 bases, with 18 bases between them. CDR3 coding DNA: TGTGCCTGGAGTGTACAAATGAGAAGGGGTGGCTCCTACGAGCAGTACTTC. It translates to CAWSVQMRRGGSYEQYF.